This TCR beta chain was recorded in a study of blood T cell repertoires in COVID-19. Clones were read by immunoSEQ multiplex PCR, and TCRdb kept only the in-frame ones, dropping some. The repertoire consists of 200,000 to 300,000 clones, with 86% occurring once and the leading ten covering about 3.5%. Germline CDR1 reads SGHNT; CDR2 reads YENEEA. The CDR3 has 15 amino acids. Trimming removed 4 bases at V and 3 bases at J, with 13 bases between. The V gene is TRBV11-3, the J gene TRBJ2-1, with D uncertain. This receptor was obtained from a woman in her thirties or forties with acute COVID-19. Sequenced: PBMCs or T cells enriched from blood (not recorded which). As DNA, the CDR3 is TGTGCCAGCAGCTCCCCCTACTCCAACTACAATGAGCAGTTCTTC. Protein sequence: CASSSPYSNYNEQFF. Full variable domain (outside the CDR3, taken from reference TRBV11-3 and TRBJ2-1): EAGVVQSPRYKIIEKKQPVAFWCNPISGHNTLYWYLQNLGQGPELLIRYENEEAVDDSQLPKDRFSAERLKGVDSTLKIQPAELGDSAVYLCASSSPYSNYNEQFFGPGTRLTVL.